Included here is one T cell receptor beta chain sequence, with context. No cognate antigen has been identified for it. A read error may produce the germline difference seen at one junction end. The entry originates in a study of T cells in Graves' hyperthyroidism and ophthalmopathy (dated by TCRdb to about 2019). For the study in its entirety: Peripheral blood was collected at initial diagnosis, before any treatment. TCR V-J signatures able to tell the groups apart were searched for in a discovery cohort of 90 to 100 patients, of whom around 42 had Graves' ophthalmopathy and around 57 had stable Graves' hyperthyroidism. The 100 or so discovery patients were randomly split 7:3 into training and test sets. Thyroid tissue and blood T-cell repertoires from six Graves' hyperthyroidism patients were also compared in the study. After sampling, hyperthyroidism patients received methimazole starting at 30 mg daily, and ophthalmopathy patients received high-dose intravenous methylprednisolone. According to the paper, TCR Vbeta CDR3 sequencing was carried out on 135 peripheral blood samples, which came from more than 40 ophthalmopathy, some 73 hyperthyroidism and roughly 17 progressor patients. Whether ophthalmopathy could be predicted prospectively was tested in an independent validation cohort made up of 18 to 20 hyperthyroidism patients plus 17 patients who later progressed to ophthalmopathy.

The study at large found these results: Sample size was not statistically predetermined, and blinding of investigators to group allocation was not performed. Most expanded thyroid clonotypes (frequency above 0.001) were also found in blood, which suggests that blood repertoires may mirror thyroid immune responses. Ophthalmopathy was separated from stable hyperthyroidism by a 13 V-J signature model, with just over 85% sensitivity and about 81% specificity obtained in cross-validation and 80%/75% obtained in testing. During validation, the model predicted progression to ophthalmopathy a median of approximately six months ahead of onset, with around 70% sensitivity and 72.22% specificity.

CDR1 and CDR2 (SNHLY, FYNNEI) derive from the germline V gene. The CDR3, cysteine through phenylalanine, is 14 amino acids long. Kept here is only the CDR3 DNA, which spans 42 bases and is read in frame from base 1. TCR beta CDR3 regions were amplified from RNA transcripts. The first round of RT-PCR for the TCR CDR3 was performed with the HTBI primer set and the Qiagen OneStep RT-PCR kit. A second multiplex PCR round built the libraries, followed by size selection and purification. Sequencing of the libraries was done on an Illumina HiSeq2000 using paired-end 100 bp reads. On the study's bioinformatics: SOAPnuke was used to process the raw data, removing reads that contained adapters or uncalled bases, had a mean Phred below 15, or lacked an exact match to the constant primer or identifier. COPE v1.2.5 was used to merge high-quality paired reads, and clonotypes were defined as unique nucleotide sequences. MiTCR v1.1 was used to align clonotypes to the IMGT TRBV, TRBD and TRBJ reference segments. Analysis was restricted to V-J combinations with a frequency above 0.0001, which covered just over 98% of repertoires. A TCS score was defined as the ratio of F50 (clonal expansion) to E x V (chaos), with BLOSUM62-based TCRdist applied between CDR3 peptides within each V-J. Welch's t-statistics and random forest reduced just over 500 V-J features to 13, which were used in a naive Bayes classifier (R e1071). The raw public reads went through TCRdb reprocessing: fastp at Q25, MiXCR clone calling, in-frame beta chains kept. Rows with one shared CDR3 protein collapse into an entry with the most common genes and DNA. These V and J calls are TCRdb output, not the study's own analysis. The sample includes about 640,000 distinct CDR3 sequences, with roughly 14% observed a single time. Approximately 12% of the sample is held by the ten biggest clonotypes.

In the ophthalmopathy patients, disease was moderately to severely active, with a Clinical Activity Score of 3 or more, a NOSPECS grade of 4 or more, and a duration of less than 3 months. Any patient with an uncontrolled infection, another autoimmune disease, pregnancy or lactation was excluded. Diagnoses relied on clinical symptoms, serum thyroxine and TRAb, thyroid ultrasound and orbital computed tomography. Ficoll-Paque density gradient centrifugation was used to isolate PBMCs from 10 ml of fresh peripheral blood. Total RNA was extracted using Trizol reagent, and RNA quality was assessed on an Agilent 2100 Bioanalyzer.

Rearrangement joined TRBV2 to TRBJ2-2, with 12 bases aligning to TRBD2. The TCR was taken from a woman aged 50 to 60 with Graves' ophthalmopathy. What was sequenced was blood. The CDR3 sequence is CASRLAGGLGEPFF. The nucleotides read TGTGCCAGCAGACTAGCGGGAGGACTCGGGGAGCCGTTTTTT. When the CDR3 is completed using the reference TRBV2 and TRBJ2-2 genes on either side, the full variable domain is EPEVTQTPSHQVTQMGQEVILRCVPISNHLYFYWYRQILGQKVEFLVSFYNNEISEKSEIFDDQFSVERPDGSNFTLKIRSTKLEDSAMYFCASRLAGGLGEPFFGEGSRLTVL.